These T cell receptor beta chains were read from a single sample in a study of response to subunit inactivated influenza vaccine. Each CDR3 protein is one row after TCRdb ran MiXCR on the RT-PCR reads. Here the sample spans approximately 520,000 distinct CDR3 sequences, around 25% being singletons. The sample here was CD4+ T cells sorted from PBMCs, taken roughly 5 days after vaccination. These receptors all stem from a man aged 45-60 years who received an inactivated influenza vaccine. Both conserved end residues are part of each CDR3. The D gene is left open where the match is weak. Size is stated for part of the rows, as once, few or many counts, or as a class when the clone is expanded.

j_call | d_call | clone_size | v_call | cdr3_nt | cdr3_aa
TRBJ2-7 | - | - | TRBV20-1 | TGCAGTGCTAGAGAGGGATGGGGTTCCTACGAGCAGTACTTC | CSAREGWGSYEQYF
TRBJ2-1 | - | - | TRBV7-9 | TGTGCCAGCACCCCAGGGGGGTCCTACAATGAGCAGTTCTTC | CASTPGGSYNEQFF
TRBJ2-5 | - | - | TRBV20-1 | TGCAGTGCTAGCGCCGACGGTTCCCAAGAGACCCAGTACTTC | CSASADGSQETQYF
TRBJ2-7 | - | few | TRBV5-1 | TGCGCCAGCAGCCCCGACCCAGGGCGGAGTTACGAGCAGTACTTC | CASSPDPGRSYEQYF
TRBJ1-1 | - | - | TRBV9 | TGTGCCAGCCGGCTGCCGAACACTGAAGCTTTCTTT | CASRLPNTEAFF
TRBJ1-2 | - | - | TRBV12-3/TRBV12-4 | TGTGCCAGCAGTTTTCTCACGACGAAGGATGGCTACACCTTC | CASSFLTTKDGYTF
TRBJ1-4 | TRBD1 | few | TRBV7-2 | TGTGCCAGCAGCTCCACGACAGGGGCCACTGAAAAACTGTTTTTT | CASSSTTGATEKLFF
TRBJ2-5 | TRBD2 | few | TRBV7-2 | TGTGCCAGCAGCTTACTAGCGGGGGGGCTAGAGACCCAGTACTTC | CASSLLAGGLETQYF
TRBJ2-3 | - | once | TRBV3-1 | TGTGCCAGCAGCTCTCCGGGACGGCACACTAGCACAGATACGCAGTATTTT | CASSSPGRHTSTDTQYF
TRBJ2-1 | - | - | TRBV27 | TGTGCCAGCAGTTTTTTTGGAGCGAGCCACAATGAGCAGTTCTTC | CASSFFGASHNEQFF
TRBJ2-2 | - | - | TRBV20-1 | TGCTGCGCTAGAGATAGCACACCCCAAACGATCACCGGGGAGCTGTTTTTT | CCARDSTPQTITGELFF
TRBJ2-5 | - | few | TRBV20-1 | TGCAGTGCTAGAGGATATGGTTCGTTAGAGACCCAGTACTTC | CSARGYGSLETQYF
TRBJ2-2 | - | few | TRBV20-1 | TGCAGTGCTAGGGAGCCAAGGGGAGCCGGGGAGCTGTTTTTT | CSAREPRGAGELFF
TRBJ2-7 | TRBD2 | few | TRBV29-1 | TGCAGCGTCCAAAGCGGGGTCTACGAGCAGTACTTC | CSVQSGVYEQYF
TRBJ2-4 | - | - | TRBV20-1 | TGCAGTGCTAGAGCCCAGGGGGGAGGGGGAATCAACATTCAGTACTTC | CSARAQGGGGINIQYF
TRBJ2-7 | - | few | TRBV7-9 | TGTGCCAGCAACCGTATTACGGACGAGCAGTACTTC | CASNRITDEQYF
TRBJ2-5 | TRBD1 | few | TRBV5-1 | TGCGCCAGCAGCTTAAACCGGGACAGAGGAGCCCAGTACTTC | CASSLNRDRGAQYF
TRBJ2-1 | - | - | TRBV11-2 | TGTGCCAGCAGCTTAGATTCACCGCGAGAGCAGTTCTTC | CASSLDSPREQFF
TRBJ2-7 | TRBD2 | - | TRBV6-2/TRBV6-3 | TGTGCCAGCAGGAGGACTAGTCTCAACGAGCAGTACTTC | CASRRTSLNEQYF
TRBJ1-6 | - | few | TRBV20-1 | TGCAGTGCTAGGCCTGAGGCCTATAATTCACCCCTCCACTTT | CSARPEAYNSPLHF
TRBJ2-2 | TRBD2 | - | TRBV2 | TGTGCCAGCAGTGAATCGGGGGGCGGGGAGCTGTTTTTT | CASSESGGGELFF
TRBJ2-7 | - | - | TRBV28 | TGTGCCAGCAGTTTTAGTGGGCAGGCGAACTACGAGCAGTACTTC | CASSFSGQANYEQYF